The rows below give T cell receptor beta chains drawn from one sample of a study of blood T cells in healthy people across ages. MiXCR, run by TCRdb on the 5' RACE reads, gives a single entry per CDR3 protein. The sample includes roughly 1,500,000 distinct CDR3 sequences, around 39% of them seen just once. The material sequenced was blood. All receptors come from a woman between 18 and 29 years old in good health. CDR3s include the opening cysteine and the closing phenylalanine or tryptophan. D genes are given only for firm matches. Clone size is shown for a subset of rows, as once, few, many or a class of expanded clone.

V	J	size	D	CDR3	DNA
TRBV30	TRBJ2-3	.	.	CAWSGISTDTQYF	TGTGCCTGGAGTGGGATTAGCACAGATACGCAGTATTTT
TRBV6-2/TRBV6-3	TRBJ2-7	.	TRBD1	CAGSRGYEQYF	TGTGCCGGCTCCAGGGGGTACGAGCAGTACTTC
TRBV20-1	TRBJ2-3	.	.	CSARDGTRAAGSQYF	TGCAGTGCTAGAGATGGAACAAGGGCGGCGGGTTCCCAGTATTTT
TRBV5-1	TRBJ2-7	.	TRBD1	CASSEGTGIHEQYF	TGCGCCAGCAGTGAAGGGACAGGGATCCACGAGCAGTACTTC
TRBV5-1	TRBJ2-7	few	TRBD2	CASRSLAGGIDEQYF	TGCGCCAGCAGGTCACTAGCGGGAGGCATCGACGAGCAGTACTTC
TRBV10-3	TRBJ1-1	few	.	CANRDFGNTEAFF	TGTGCCAACCGAGATTTTGGGAACACTGAAGCTTTCTTT
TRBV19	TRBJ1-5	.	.	CASLFTGSNQPQHF	TGTGCCAGTCTATTTACAGGTAGCAATCAGCCCCAGCATTTT
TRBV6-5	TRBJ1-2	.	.	CASSPFQGTYGYTF	TGTGCCAGCAGCCCTTTTCAGGGTACCTATGGCTACACCTTC
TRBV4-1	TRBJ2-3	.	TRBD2	CASSARLGTTVGTDTQYF	TGCGCCAGCAGCGCGCGACTCGGGACTACCGTGGGCACAGATACGCAGTATTTT
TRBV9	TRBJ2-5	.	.	CASSVESLGTSEQYF	TGTGCCAGCAGCGTAGAGTCCCTAGGTACTAGTGAGCAGTACTTC
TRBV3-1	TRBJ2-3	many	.	CASSQAADTQYF	TGTGCCAGCAGCCAAGCCGCAGATACGCAGTATTTT
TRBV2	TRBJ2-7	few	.	CASRENSAEQYF	TGTGCCAGCAGGGAGAACAGTGCCGAGCAGTACTTC
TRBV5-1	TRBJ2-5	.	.	CASSVEWGGETQYF	TGCGCCAGCAGCGTGGAATGGGGAGGCGAGACCCAGTACTTC
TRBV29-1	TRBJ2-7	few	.	CSVGAIGTYEQYF	TGCAGCGTGGGGGCAATTGGGACCTACGAGCAGTACTTC
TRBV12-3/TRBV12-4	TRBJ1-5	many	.	CASSLDGANQPQHF	TGTGCCAGCAGTTTAGATGGGGCTAATCAGCCCCAGCATTTT
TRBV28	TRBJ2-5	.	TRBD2	CASSLYYATSGKETRYF	TGTGCCAGCAGTTTATATTATGCGACTAGCGGGAAAGAGACCCGGTACTTC
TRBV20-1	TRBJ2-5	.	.	CSAQGPGRDEQYF	TGCAGTGCCCAGGGACCCGGCCGGGATGAGCAGTACTTC
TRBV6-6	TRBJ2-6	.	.	CASRRGPGANVLTF	TGTGCCAGCAGGAGAGGCCCTGGGGCCAACGTCCTGACTTTC
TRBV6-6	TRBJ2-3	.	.	CASTKGDSTDTQYF	TGTGCCAGCACGAAGGGAGACAGCACAGATACGCAGTATTTT
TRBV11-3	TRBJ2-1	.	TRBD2	CASSLSGSGISNEQFF	TGTGCCAGCAGCCTAAGCGGGAGTGGTATTTCGAATGAGCAGTTCTTC
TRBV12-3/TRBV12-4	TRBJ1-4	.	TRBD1	CASSLVRTGSGEKLFF	TGTGCCAGCAGTTTAGTCCGGACAGGGTCGGGTGAAAAACTGTTTTTT
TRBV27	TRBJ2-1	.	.	CANSPWGAGSNEQFF	TGTGCCAACAGTCCCTGGGGGGCAGGCAGCAATGAGCAGTTCTTC
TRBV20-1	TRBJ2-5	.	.	CSARDTRATTAYQETQYF	TGCAGTGCTAGAGATACCCGTGCGACGACGGCTTACCAAGAGACCCAGTACTTC
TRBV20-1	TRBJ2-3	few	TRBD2	CSARLTAWTSGGAADTQYF	TGCAGTGCTAGACTAACCGCCTGGACTAGCGGGGGGGCGGCAGATACGCAGTATTTT
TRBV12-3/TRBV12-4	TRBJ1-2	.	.	CASSFAQANNYGYTF	TGTGCCAGCAGTTTCGCACAGGCGAATAACTATGGCTACACCTTC
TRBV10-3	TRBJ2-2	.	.	CATRGTAFAGELFF	TGTGCCACCCGAGGAACCGCTTTTGCCGGGGAGCTGTTTTTT
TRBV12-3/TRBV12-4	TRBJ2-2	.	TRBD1	CASSPNQGDTGELFF	TGTGCCAGCAGCCCTAATCAGGGGGACACCGGGGAGCTGTTTTTT
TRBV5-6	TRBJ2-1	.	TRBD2	CASSLRRERTYNEQFF	TGTGCCAGCAGCTTAAGGCGGGAGAGGACCTACAATGAGCAGTTCTTC
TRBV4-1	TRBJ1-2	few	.	CASSQDERGNYGYTF	TGCGCCAGCAGCCAAGATGAGCGGGGAAACTATGGCTACACCTTC
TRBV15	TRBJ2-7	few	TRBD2	CATSRGGYRGPSGRYEQYF	TGTGCCACCAGCAGAGGAGGTTACAGGGGTCCTAGCGGGAGGTACGAGCAGTACTTC
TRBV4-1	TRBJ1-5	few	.	CASSGSGTGSNQPQHF	TGCGCCAGCAGCGGGTCCGGTACTGGGAGCAATCAGCCCCAGCATTTT
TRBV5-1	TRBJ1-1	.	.	CASRRDSNTEAFF	TGCGCCAGCAGACGAGACAGTAACACTGAAGCTTTCTTT
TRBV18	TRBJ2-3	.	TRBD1	CASSRQGVRDTQYF	TGTGCCAGCTCCCGACAGGGGGTTCGGGATACGCAGTATTTT
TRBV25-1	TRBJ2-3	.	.	CASSEENVRNTQYF	TGTGCCAGCAGTGAAGAGAACGTGCGTAATACGCAGTATTTT
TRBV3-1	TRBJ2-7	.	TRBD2	CASSQEGTKNGYEQYF	TGTGCCAGCAGCCAAGAGGGGACTAAAAATGGGTACGAGCAGTACTTC
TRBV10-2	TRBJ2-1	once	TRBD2	CASGYGTSGRNEQFF	TGCGCCAGCGGCTACGGGACTAGCGGGAGGAATGAGCAGTTCTTC
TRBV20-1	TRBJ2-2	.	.	CSARDRGRGGELFF	TGCAGTGCTAGAGATCGCGGGCGGGGCGGGGAGCTGTTTTTT
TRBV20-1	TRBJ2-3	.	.	CSAKRVTDTQYF	TGCAGTGCTAAACGAGTCACAGATACGCAGTATTTT
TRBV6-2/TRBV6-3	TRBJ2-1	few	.	CASSYTLGYNEQFF	TGTGCCAGCAGTTACACCCTGGGGTACAATGAGCAGTTCTTC
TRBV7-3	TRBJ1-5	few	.	CASSLWQNQPQHF	TGTGCCAGCAGCTTATGGCAGAATCAGCCCCAGCATTTT
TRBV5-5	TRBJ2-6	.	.	CASSSLQGSGANVLTF	TGTGCCAGCAGCTCTTTACAGGGTTCTGGGGCCAACGTCCTGACTTTC
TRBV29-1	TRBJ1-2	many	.	CSVGGTGDYGYTF	TGCAGCGTTGGAGGCACTGGGGACTATGGCTACACCTTC
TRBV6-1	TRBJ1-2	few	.	CASSAIQGGYGYTF	TGTGCCAGCAGTGCTATACAGGGAGGATACGGCTACACCTTC
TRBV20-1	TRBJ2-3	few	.	CSARAEITDTQYF	TGCAGTGCTAGAGCGGAGATCACAGATACGCAGTATTTT